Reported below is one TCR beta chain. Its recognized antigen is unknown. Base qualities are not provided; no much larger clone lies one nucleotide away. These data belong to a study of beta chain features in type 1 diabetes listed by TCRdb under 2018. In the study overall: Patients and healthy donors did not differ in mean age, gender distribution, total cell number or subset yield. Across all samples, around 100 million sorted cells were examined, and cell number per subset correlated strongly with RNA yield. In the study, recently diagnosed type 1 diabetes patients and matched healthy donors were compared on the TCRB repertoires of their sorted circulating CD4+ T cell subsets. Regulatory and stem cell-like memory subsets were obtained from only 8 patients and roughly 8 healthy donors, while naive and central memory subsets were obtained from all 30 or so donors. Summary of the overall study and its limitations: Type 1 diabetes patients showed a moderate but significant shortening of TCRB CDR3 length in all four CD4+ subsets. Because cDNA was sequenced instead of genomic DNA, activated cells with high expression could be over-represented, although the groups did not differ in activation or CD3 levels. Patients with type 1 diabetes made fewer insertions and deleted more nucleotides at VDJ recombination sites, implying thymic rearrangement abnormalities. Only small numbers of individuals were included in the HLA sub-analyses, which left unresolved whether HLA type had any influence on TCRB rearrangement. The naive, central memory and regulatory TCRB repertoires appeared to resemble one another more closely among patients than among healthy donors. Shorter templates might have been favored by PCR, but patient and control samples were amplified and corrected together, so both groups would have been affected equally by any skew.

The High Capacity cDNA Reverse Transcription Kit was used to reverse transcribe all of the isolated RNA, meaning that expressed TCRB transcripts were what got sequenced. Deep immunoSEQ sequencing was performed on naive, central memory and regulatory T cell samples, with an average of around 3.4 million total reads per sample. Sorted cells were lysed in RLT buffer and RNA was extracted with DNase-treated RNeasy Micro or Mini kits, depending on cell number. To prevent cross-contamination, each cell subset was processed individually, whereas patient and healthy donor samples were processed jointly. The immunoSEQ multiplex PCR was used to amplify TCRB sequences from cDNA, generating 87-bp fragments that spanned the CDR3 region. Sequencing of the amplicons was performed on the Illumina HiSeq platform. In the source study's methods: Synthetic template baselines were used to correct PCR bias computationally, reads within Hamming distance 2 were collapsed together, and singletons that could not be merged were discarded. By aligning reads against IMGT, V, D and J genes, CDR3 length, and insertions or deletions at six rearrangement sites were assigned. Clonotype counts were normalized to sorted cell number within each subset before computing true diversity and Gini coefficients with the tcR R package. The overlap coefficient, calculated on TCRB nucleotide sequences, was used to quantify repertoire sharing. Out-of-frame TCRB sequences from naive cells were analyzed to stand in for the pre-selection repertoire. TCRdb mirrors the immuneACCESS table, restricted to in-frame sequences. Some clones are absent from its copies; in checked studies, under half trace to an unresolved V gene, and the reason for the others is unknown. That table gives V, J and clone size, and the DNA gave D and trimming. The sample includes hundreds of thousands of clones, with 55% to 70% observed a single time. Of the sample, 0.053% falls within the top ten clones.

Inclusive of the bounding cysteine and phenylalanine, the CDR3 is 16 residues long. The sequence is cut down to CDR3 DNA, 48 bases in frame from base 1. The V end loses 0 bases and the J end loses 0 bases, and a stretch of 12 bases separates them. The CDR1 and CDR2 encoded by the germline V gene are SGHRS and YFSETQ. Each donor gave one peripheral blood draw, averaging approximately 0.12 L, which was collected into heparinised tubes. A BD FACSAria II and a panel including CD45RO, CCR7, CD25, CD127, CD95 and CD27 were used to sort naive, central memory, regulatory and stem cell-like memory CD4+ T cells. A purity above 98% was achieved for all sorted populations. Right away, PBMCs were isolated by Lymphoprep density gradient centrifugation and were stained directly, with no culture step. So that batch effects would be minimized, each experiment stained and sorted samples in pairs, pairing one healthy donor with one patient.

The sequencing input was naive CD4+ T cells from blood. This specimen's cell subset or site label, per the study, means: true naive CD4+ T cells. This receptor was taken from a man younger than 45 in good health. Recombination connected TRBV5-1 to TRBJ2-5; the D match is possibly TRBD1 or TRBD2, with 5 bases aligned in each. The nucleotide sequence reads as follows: TGCGCCAGCAGCTTGGGGGGCACCGGGAACCAAGAGACCCAGTACTTC. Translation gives CASSLGGTGNQETQYF.